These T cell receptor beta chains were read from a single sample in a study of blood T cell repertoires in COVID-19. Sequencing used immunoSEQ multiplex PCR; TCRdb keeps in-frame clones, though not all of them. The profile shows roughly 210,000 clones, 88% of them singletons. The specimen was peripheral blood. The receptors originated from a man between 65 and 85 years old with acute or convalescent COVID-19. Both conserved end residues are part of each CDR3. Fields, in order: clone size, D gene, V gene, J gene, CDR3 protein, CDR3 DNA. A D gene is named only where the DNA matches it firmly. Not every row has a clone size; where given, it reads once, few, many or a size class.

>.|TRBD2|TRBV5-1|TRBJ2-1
CASSLASGRAGEQFF
TGCGCCAGCAGCTTGGCTAGCGGGAGGGCCGGTGAGCAGTTCTTC
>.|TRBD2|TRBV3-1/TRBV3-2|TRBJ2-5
CASSPAGWGQETQYF
TGTGCCAGCAGCCCAGCGGGATGGGGGCAAGAGACCCAGTACTTC
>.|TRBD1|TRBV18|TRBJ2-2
CASSSGQGASGELFF
TGTGCCAGCTCGTCCGGACAGGGGGCGTCCGGGGAGCTGTTTTTT
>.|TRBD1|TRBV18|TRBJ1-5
CASTDRGDQPQHF
TGTGCCAGCACCGACAGGGGGGATCAGCCCCAGCATTTT
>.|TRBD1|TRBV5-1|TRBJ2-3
CASRPAGTGGADTQYF
TGCGCCAGCAGGCCTGCCGGGACAGGGGGCGCAGATACGCAGTATTTT
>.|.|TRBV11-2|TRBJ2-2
CASSSSRAGELFF
TGTGCCAGCAGCTCGTCCCGGGCCGGGGAGCTGTTTTTT
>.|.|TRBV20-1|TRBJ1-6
CSASQQGYNSPLHF
TGCAGTGCTAGTCAACAGGGCTATAATTCACCCCTCCACTTT
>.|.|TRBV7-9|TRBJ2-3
CASSLEQGDTQYF
TGTGCCAGCAGCTTAGAGCAGGGGGATACGCAGTATTTT
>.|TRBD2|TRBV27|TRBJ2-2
CASRHDLGGAGAVRGELFF
TGTGCCAGCAGGCACGATCTAGGCGGAGCGGGAGCTGTCAGGGGGGAGCTGTTTTTT
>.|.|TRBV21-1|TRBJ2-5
CASSKMGSDEETQYF
TGTGCCAGCAGCAAAATGGGTAGCGACGAAGAGACCCAGTACTTC
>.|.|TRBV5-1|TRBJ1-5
CASSDGQLNQPQHF
TGCGCCAGCAGCGATGGACAGCTCAATCAGCCCCAGCATTTT
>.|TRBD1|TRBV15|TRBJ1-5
CATSRGRQGRAQPQHF
TGTGCCACCAGCAGAGGGAGACAGGGTCGGGCTCAGCCCCAGCATTTT
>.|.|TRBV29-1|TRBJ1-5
CSVGLGATQPQHF
TGCAGCGTGGGCCTCGGAGCTACCCAGCCCCAGCATTTT
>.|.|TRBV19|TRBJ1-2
CASTPSTNYGYTF
TGTGCCAGTACTCCGAGTACTAACTATGGCTACACCTTC
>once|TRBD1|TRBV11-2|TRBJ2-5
CASSPKQGLLETQYF
TGTGCCAGCAGCCCAAAACAGGGGCTGTTGGAGACCCAGTACTTC
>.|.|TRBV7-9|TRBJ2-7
CASRDGASSAYEQYF
TGTGCCAGCAGGGATGGGGCTTCTTCGGCCTACGAGCAGTACTTC
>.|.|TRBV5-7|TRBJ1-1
CASSLVRTHEAFF
TGTGCCAGCAGCTTGGTAAGGACACATGAAGCTTTCTTT
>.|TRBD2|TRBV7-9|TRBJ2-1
CASLTSAYNEQFF
TGTGCCAGCCTTACTAGCGCGTACAATGAGCAGTTCTTC
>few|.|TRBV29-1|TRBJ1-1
CSVGFREAFF
TGCAGCGTTGGTTTCAGGGAAGCTTTCTTT
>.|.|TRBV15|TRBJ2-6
CATSRDNNRANVLTF
TGTGCCACCAGCAGAGACAATAACAGGGCCAACGTCCTGACTTTC
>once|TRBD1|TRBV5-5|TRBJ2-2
CASRQQGANTGELFF
TGTGCCAGCAGACAACAGGGGGCAAACACCGGGGAGCTGTTTTTT
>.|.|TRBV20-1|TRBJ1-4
CSAFTNEKLFF
TGCAGTGCCTTTACTAATGAAAAACTGTTTTTT
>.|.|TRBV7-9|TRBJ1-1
CASSLGIREAEAFF
TGTGCCAGCAGCCTTGGGATCAGGGAAGCTGAAGCTTTCTTT
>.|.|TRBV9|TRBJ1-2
CASRAPERGGYTF
TGTGCCAGCAGGGCCCCGGAGCGCGGGGGCTACACCTTC
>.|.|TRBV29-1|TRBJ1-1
CGFSTQMNTEAFF
TGCGGCTTCAGTACGCAAATGAACACTGAAGCTTTCTTT
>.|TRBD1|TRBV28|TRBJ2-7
CASSSTGTGLVEQYF
TGTGCCAGCAGCTCTACCGGGACAGGGTTAGTCGAGCAGTACTTC
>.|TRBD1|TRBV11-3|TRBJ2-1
CASSLGQGAGEQFF
TGTGCCAGCAGCTTAGGGCAGGGGGCTGGTGAGCAGTTCTTC
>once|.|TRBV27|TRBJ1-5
CASSPRASYQPQHF
TGTGCCAGCAGCCCGCGGGCCTCTTATCAGCCCCAGCATTTT
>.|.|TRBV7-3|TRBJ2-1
CASSLSLSDNEQFF
TGTGCCAGCAGCTTATCTCTTAGCGACAATGAGCAGTTCTTC
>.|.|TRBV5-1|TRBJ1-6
CASSSTGSSYNSPLHF
TGCGCCAGCAGCTCTACAGGGAGCTCCTATAATTCACCCCTCCACTTT
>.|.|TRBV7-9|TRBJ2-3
CASSLAGSDTQYF
TGTGCCAGCAGCTTAGCCGGGTCAGATACGCAGTATTTT
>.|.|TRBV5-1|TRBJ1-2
CASSLGGTEVGYTF
TGCGCCAGCAGCTTGGGCGGGACGGAGGTTGGCTACACCTTC
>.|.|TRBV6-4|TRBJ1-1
CASSASMNTEAFF
TGTGCCAGCAGTGCCTCCATGAACACTGAAGCTTTCTTT
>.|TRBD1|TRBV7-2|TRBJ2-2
CASSSNHRGTINTGELFF
TGTGCCAGCAGCTCGAACCACAGGGGAACAATTAACACCGGGGAGCTGTTTTTT
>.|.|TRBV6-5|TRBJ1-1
CASSYSRAVATEAFF
TGTGCCAGCAGTTACTCGAGAGCTGTAGCCACTGAAGCTTTCTTT
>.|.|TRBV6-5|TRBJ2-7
CASSYSALTGYEQYF
TGTGCCAGCAGTTACTCGGCTCTTACAGGGTACGAGCAGTACTTC
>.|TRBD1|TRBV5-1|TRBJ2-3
CASSSGTGDTDTQYF
TGCGCCAGCAGCTCCGGGACAGGGGACACAGATACGCAGTATTTT
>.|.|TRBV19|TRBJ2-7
CASSTNRLITGYEQYF
TGTGCCAGTAGCACTAATCGATTGATTACAGGGTACGAGCAGTACTTC
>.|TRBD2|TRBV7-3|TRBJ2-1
CASSLGLSYNEQFF
TGTGCCAGCAGCTTGGGACTATCCTACAATGAGCAGTTCTTC
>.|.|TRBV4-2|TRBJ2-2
CASSQGFLPGELFF
TGTGCCAGCAGCCAAGGATTCCTACCCGGGGAGCTGTTTTTT
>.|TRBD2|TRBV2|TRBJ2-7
CASVSGSSYEQYF
TGTGCCAGCGTTAGCGGGAGCTCCTACGAGCAGTACTTC
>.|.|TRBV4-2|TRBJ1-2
CASSQDSQGGGGYTF
TGTGCCAGCAGCCAAGATTCGCAGGGAGGCGGTGGCTACACCTTC
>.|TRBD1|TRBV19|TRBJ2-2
CASSIRGGRDLTNTGELFF
TGTGCCAGTAGTATAAGAGGGGGCAGGGACCTTACGAACACCGGGGAGCTGTTTTTT
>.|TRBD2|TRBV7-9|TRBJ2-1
CASRVSGSSYNEQFF
TGTGCCAGCAGGGTTAGCGGGAGCTCCTACAATGAGCAGTTCTTC
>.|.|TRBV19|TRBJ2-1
CASKEVHRGNNEQFF
TGTGCCAGTAAAGAGGTCCATAGAGGCAACAATGAGCAGTTCTTC
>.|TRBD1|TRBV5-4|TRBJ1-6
CASSSGQGDSPLHF
TGTGCCAGCAGCTCTGGACAGGGTGATTCACCCCTCCACTTT
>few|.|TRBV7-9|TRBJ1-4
CASSPRVTNEKLFF
TGTGCCAGCAGCCCCAGGGTTACTAATGAAAAACTGTTTTTT
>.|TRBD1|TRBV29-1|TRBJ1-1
CSVIQGAHTEAFF
TGCAGCGTCATTCAGGGGGCGCACACTGAAGCTTTCTTT
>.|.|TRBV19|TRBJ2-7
CASSIRAGYYEQYF
TGTGCCAGTAGTATACGCGCGGGTTACTACGAGCAGTACTTC
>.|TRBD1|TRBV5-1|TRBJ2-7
CASSLTGSSYEQYF
TGCGCCAGCAGCCTGACAGGGAGCTCCTACGAGCAGTACTTC
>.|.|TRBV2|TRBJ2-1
CASSGDSWGQFF
TGTGCCAGCAGTGGGGACTCATGGGGGCAGTTCTTC
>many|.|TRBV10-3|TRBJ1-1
CAISPRYGEAFF
TGTGCCATCTCCCCCAGGTATGGTGAAGCTTTCTTT
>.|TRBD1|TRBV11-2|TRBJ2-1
CASTEQGVGEQFF
TGTGCCAGCACCGAACAGGGGGTTGGTGAGCAGTTCTTC
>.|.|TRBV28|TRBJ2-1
CASSPRLEGEQFF
TGTGCCAGCAGTCCCCGCCTCGAGGGTGAGCAGTTCTTC
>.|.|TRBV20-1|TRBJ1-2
CSASLSEDYGYTF
TGCAGTGCTAGTCTATCAGAGGACTATGGCTACACCTTC
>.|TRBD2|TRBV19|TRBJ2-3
CASATAAGLFTDTQYF
TGTGCCAGTGCCACCGCCGCGGGACTATTCACAGATACGCAGTATTTT